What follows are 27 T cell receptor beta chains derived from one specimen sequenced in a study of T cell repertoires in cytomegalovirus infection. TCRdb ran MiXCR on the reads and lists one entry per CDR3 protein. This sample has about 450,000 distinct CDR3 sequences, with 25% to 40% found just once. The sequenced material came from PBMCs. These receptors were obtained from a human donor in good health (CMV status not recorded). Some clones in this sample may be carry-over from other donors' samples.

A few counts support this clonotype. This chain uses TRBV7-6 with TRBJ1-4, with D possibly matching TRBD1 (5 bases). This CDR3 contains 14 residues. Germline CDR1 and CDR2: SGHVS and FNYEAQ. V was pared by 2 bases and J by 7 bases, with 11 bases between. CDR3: CASSLWGESEKLFF. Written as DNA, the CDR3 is TGTGCCAGCAGCTTATGGGGGGAGTCTGAAAAACTGTTTTTT.

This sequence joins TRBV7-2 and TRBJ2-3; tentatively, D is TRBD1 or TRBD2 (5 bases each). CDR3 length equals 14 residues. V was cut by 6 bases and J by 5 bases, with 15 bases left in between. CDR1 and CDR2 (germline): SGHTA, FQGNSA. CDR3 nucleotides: TGTGCCAGCAGACCCCGGGGCGACCTAGATACGCAGTATTTT. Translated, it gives CASRPRGDLDTQYF.

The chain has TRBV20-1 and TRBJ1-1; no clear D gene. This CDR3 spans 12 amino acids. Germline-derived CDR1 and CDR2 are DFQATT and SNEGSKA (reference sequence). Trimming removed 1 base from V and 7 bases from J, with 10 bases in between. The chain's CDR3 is CSARVARSEAFF. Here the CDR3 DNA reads TGCAGTGCTAGAGTCGCGCGGAGTGAAGCTTTCTTT.

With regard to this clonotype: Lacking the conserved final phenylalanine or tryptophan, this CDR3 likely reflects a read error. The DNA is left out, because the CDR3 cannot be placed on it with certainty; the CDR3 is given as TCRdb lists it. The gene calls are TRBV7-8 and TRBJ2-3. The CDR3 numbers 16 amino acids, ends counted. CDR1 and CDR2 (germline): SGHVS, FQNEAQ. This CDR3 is CASSLGGTDSTDTQSC.

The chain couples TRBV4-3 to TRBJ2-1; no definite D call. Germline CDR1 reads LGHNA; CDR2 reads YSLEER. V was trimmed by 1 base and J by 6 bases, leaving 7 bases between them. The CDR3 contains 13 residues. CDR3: CASSQVLLNEQFF. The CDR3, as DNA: TGCGCCAGCAGCCAAGTACTGCTCAATGAGCAGTTCTTC.

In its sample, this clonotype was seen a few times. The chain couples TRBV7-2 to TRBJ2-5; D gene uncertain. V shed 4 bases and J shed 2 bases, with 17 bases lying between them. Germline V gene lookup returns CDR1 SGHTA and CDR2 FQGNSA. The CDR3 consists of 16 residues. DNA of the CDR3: TGTGCCAGCAGCTCCGGTGGTTCAGAATCGCAAGAGACCCAGTACTTC. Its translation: CASSSGGSESQETQYF. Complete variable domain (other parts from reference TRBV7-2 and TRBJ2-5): GAGVSQSPSNKVTEKGKDVELRCDPISGHTALYWYRQSLGQGLEFLIYFQGNSAPDKSGLPSDRFSAERTGGSVSTLTIQRTQQEDSAVYLCASSSGGSESQETQYFGPGTRLLVL.

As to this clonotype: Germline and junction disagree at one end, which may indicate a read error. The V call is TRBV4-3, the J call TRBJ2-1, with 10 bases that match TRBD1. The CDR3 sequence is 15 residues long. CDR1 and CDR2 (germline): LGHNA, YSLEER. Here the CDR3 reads CASSEDRGRIDEQFF. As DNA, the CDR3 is TGCGCCAGCAGCGAAGACAGGGGGCGAATCGATGAGCAGTTCTTC.

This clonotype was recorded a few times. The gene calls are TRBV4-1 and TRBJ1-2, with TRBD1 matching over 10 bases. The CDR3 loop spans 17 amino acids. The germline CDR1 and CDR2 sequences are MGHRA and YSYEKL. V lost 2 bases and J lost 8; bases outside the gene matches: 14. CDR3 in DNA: TGCGCCAGCAGCCAAAGAGACACCGGGACAGGGGTTAACGGCTACACCTTC. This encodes CASSQRDTGTGVNGYTF.

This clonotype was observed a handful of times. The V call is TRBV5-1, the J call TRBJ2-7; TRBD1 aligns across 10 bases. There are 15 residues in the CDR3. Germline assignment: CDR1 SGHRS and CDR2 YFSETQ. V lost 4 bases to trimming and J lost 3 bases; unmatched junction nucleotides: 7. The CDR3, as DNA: TGCGCCAGCAGCGCGGACAGGGGGAACAGCTACGAGCAGTACTTC. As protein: CASSADRGNSYEQYF.

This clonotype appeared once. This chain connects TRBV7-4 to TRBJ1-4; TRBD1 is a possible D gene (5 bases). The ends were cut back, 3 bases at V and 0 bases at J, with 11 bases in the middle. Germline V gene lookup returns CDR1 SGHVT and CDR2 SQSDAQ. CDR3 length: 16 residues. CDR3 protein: CASSFGSGSTNEKLFF. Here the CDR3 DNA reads TGTGCCAGCAGCTTTGGTTCAGGGTCAACTAATGAAAAACTGTTTTTT.

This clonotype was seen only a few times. CDR3 sequence: CASSQDAQTLNSPLHF. The CDR3 bases are TGTGCCAGCAGCCAAGATGCGCAGACTTTGAATTCACCCCTCCACTTT. This chain uses TRBV3-1 with TRBJ1-6; no reliable D call. CDR1 and CDR2 (germline): LGHDT, YNNKEL (reference sequence). CDR3 length equals 16 residues. The V gene lost 0 bases and the J gene lost 7 bases, with 13 bases spanning the gap.

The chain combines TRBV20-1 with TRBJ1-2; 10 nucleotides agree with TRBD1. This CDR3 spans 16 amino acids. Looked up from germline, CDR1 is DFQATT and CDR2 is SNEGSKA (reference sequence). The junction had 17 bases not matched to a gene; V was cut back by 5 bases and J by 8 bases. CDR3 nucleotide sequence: TGCAGTGCTCCGGCTCAGTACCGGGACAGGGGCGGGGGCTACACCTTC. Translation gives CSAPAQYRDRGGGYTF.

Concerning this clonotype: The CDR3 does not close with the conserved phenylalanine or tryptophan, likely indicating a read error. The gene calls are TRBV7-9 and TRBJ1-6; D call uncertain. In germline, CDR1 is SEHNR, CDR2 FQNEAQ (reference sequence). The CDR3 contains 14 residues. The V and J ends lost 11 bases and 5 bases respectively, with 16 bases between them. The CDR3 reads CALSDGPHNSPLHL. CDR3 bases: TGTGCCCTCAGCGACGGGCCTCATAATTCACCCCTCCACTTG.

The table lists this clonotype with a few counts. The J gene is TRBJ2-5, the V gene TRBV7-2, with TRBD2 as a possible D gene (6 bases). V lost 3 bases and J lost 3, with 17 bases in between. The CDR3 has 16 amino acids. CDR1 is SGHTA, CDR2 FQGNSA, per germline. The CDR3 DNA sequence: TGTGCCAGCAGCTTTGTGGGGGGACGTTATAAAGAGACCCAGTACTTC. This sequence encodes CASSFVGGRYKETQYF.

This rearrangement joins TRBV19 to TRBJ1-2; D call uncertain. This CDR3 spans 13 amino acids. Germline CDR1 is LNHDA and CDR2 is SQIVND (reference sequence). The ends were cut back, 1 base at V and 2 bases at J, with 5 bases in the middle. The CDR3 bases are TGTGCCAGTAGTATAGTGGGGAACTATGGCTACACCTTC. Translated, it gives CASSIVGNYGYTF.

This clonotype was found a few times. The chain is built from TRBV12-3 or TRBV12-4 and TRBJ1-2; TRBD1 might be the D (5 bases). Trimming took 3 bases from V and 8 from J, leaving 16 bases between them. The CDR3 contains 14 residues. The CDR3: CASSFGSDPGGYTF. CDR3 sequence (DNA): TGTGCCAGCAGTTTTGGGAGCGACCCAGGGGGCTACACCTTC.

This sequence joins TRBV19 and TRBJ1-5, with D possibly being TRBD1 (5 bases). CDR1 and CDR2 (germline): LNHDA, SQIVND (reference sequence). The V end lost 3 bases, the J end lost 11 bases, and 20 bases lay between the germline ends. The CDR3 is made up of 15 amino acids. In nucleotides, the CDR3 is TGTGCCAGTAGTATTTCCCCGGTGCAGGGTCCGACCCAGCATTTT. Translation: CASSISPVQGPTQHF.

CDR3: CSVSWGAVQPYEQYF. The CDR3 coding sequence is TGCAGCGTTTCCTGGGGGGCAGTACAACCCTACGAGCAGTACTTC. The chain couples TRBV29-1 to TRBJ2-7; tentatively, D is TRBD1 or TRBD2 (6 bases each). With 5 bases removed from V and 2 bases from J, the gap between germline ends came to 19 bases. The CDR3 has 15 residues. CDR1 is SQVTM, CDR2 ANQGSEA, per germline.

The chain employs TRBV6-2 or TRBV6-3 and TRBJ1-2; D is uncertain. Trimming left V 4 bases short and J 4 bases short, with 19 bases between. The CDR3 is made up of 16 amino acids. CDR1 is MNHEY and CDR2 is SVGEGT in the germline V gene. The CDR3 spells CASSWEPVRNIYGYTF. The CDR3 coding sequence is TGTGCCAGCAGTTGGGAACCGGTCAGAAACATCTATGGCTACACCTTC.

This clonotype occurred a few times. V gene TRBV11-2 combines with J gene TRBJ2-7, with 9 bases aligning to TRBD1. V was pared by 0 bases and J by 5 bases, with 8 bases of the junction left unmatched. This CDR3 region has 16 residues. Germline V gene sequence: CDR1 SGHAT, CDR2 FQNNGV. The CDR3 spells CASSLDTGTGYHEQYF. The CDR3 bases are TGTGCCAGCAGCTTAGATACCGGGACAGGGTATCACGAGCAGTACTTC. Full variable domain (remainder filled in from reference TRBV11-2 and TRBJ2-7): EAGVAQSPRYKIIEKRQSVAFWCNPISGHATLYWYQQILGQGPKLLIQFQNNGVVDDSQLPKDRFSAERLKGVDSTLKIQPAKLEDSAVYLCASSLDTGTGYHEQYFGPGTRLTVT.

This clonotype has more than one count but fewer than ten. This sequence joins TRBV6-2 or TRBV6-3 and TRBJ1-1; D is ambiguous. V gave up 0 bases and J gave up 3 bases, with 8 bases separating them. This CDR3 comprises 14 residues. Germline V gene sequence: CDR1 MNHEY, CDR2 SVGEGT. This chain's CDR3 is CASSYSNAYTEAFF. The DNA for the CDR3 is TGTGCCAGCAGTTACTCGAACGCCTACACTGAAGCTTTCTTT.

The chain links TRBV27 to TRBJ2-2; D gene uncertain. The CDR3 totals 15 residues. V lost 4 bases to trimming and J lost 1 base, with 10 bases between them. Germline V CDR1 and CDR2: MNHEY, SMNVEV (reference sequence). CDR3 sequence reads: CASSSRTRNTGELFF. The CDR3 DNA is TGTGCCAGCAGTTCTCGGACGAGGAACACCGGGGAGCTGTTTTTT.

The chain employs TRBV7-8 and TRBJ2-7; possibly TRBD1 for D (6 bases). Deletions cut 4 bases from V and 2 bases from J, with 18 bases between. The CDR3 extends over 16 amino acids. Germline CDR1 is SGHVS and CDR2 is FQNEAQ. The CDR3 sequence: CASSSRYSTGTYEQYF. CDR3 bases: TGTGCCAGCAGCTCCCGATACTCGACAGGCACCTACGAGCAGTACTTC. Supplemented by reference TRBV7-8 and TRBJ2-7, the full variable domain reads GAGVSQSPRYKVAKRGQDVALRCDPISGHVSLFWYQQALGQGPEFLTYFQNEAQLDKSGLPSDRFFAERPEGSVSTLKIQRTQQEDSAVYLCASSSRYSTGTYEQYFGPGTRLTVT.

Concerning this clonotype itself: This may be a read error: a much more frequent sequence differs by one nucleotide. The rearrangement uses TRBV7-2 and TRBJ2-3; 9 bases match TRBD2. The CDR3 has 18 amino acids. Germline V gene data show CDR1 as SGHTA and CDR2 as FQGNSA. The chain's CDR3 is CASSLRSGGDPSTDMQYF. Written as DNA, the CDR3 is TGTGCCAGCAGCCTCCGTAGCGGGGGAGATCCTAGCACAGATATGCAGTATTTT.

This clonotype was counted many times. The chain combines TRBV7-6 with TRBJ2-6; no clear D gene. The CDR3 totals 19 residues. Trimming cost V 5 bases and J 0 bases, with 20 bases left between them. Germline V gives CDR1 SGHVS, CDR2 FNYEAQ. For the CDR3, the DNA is TGTGCCAGCAGCCCAGCAGGCCCCCCGCTCTACTCTGGGGCCAACGTCCTGACTTTC. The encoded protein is CASSPAGPPLYSGANVLTF.

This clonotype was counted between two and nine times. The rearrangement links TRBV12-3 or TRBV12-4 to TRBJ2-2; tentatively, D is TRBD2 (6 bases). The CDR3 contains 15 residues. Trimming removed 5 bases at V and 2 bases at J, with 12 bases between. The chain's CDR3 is CASSPRDSNTGELFF. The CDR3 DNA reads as TGTGCCAGCAGTCCTAGGGACTCTAACACCGGGGAGCTGTTTTTT.

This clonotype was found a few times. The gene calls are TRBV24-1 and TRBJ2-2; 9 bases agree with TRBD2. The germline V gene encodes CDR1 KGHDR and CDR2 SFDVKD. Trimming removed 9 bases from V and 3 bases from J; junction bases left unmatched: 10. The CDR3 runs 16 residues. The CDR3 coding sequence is TGTGCCACCGCCGAGGCGGGGGGGATGCACACCGGGGAGCTGTTTTTT. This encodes CATAEAGGMHTGELFF.